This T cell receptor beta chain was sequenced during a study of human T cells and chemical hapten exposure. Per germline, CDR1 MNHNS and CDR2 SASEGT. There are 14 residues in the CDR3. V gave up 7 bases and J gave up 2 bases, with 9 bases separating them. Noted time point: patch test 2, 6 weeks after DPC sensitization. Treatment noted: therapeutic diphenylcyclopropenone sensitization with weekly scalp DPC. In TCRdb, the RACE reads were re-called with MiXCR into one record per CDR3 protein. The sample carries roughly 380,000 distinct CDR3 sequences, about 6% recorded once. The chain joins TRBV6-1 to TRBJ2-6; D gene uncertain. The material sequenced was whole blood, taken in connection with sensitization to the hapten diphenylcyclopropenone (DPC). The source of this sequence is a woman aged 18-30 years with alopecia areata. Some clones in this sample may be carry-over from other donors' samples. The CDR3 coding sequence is TGTGCCAGCAAATATGGGACTGGGGCCAACGTCCTGACTTTC. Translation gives CASKYGTGANVLTF.